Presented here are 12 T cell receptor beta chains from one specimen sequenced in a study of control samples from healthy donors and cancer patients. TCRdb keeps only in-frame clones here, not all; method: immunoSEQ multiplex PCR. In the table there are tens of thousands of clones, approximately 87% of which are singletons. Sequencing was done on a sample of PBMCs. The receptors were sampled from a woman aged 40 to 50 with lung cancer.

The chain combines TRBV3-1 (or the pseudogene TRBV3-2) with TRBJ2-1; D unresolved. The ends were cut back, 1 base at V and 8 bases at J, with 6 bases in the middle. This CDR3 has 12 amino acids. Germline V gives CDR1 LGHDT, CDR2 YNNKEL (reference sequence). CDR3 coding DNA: TGTGCCAGCAGCCAAGTTATACATGAGCAGTTCTTC. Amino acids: CASSQVIHEQFF.

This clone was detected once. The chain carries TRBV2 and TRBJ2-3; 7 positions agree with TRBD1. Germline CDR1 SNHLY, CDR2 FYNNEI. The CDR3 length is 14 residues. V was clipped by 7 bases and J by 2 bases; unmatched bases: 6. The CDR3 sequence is CASTRDSSTDTQYF. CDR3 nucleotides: TGTGCCAGCACCAGGGACAGTTCCACAGATACGCAGTATTTT.

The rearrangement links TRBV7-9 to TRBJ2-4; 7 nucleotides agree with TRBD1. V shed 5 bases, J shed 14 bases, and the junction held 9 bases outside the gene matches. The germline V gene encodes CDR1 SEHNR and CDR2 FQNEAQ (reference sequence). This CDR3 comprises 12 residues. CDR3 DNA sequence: TGTGCCAGCAGCGGGGAGTCCGGGACAGAGTACTTC. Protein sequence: CASSGESGTEYF.

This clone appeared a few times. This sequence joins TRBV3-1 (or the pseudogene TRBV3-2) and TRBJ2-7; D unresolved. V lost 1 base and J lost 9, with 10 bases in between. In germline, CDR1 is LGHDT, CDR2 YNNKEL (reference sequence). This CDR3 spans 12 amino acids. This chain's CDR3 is CASSQAGSRQYF. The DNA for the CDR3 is TGTGCCAGCAGCCAAGCCGGGTCTCGGCAGTACTTC.

The CDR3 coding sequence is TGTGCCATCAGTGAAACAGGGGAGATGAGGACTGAAGCTTTCTTT. Translating it yields CAISETGEMRTEAFF. The V gene is TRBV10-3, the J gene TRBJ1-1; 7 bases are a match to TRBD1. This CDR3 contains 15 residues. The junction had 9 bases not matched to a gene; V was cut back by 3 bases and J by 5 bases. CDR1 is ENHRY, CDR2 SYGVKD, per germline.

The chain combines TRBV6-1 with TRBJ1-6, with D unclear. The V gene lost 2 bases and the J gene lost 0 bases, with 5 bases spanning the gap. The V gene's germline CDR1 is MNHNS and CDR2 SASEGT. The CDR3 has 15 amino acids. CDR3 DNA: TGTGCCAGCAGTGAAATGGGCTCCTATAATTCACCCCTCCACTTT. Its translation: CASSEMGSYNSPLHF.

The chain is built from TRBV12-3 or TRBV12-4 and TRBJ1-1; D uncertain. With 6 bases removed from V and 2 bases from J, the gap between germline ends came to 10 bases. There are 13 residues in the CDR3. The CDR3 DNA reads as TGTGCCAGCAGCCCCAGCGTAAACACTGAAGCTTTCTTT. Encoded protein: CASSPSVNTEAFF.

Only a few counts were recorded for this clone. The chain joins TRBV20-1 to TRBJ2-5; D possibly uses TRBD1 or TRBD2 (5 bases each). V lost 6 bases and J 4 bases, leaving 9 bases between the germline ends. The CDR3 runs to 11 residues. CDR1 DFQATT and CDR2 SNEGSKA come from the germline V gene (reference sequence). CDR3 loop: CSAIGGETQYF. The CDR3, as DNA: TGCAGTGCCATTGGGGGAGAGACCCAGTACTTC.

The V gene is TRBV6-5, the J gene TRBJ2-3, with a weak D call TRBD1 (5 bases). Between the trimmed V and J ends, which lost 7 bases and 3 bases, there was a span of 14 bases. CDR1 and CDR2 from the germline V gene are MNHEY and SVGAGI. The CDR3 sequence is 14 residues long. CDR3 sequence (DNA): TGTGCCAGCACCAGGGCCCAGGGAACAGATACGCAGTATTTT. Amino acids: CASTRAQGTDTQYF.

The CDR3 spells CASSSTSGAIETQYF. CDR3 coding DNA: TGTGCCAGCAGCTCTACTAGCGGGGCAATAGAGACCCAGTACTTC. The chain links TRBV7-3 to TRBJ2-5; 10 positions match TRBD2. There are 15 residues in the CDR3. Trimming cost V 4 bases and J 4 bases; bases outside gene matches: 6. CDR1 and CDR2 from the germline V gene are SGHTA and FQGTGA.

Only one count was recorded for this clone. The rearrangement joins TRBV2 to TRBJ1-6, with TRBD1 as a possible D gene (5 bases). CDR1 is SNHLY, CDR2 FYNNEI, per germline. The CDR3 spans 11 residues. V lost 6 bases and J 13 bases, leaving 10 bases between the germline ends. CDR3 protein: CASRGPVPLHF. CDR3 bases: TGTGCCAGCAGGGGACCAGTCCCCCTCCACTTT.

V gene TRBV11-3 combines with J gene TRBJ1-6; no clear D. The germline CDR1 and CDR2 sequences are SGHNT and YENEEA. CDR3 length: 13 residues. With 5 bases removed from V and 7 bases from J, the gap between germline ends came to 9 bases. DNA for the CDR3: TGTGCCAGCAGCAGGCAGCAAAATTCACCCCTCCACTTT. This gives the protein CASSRQQNSPLHF.